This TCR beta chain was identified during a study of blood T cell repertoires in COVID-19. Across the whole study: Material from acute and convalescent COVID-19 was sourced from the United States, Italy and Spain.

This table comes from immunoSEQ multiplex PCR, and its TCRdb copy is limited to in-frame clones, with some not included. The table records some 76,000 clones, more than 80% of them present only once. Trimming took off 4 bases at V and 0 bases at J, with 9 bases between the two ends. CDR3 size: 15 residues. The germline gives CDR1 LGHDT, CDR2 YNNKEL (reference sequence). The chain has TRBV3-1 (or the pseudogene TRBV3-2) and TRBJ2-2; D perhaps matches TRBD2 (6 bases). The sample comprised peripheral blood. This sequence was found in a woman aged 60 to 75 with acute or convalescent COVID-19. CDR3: CASSPSDANTGELFF. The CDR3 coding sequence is TGTGCCAGCAGCCCTAGCGACGCGAACACCGGGGAGCTGTTTTTT.